Listed below are T cell receptor beta chains from one sample, sequenced in a study of blood T cell repertoires in COVID-19. Method: immunoSEQ multiplex PCR; TCRdb's copy keeps in-frame clones and lacks some. The sample lists around 140,000 clones, around 86% occurring once. Sequenced: PBMCs or T cells enriched from blood (not recorded which). These TCRs come from a man between 60 and 75 years old who had recovered from COVID-19. Each CDR3 is given with its conserved first and last residue. The D gene is left open where the match is weak. Size tells how often a clone was seen (once, few, many) or the class of an expanded clone, and some rows leave it out.

cdr3_nt	cdr3_aa	v_call	j_call	d_call	clone_size
TGTGCCAGCAGCCCGTGGACTAGCGGTTACAATGAGCAGTTCTTC	CASSPWTSGYNEQFF	TRBV14	TRBJ2-1	TRBD2	once
TGCGCCAGCAGGGGACAGTATAATGAAAAACTGTTTTTT	CASRGQYNEKLFF	TRBV10-2	TRBJ1-4	TRBD1	-
TGTGCCAGCCGCCAAGCCAGGACTAGCGGGAAAGAGACCCAGTACTTC	CASRQARTSGKETQYF	TRBV2	TRBJ2-5	TRBD2	-
TGTGCCAGCAGGACAGGGGCCTCCTATAATTCACCCCTCCACTTT	CASRTGASYNSPLHF	TRBV6-5	TRBJ1-6	TRBD1	-
TGCAGCGTTGGTCACAGGGGCAACGAAAAACTGTTTTTT	CSVGHRGNEKLFF	TRBV29-1	TRBJ1-4	TRBD1	-
TGTGCCAGTAGTAGGAGGGCAGGGGGCGATCAGCCCCAGCATTTT	CASSRRAGGDQPQHF	TRBV19	TRBJ1-5	TRBD1	-
TGTGCCACCAGCACCCTCGGACAGAAAAATTCACCCCTCCACTTT	CATSTLGQKNSPLHF	TRBV15	TRBJ1-6	-	-
TGTGCCAGCAGCCAAGATCGATGGGGGACTCTGTACAATGAGCAGTTCTTC	CASSQDRWGTLYNEQFF	TRBV3-1/TRBV3-2	TRBJ2-1	-	few
TGTGCCAGCAGCCCTACTAACTATGGCTACACCTTC	CASSPTNYGYTF	TRBV16	TRBJ1-2	-	-
TGTGCCAGCAGTTACTCGGCCAATGAGCAGTTCTTC	CASSYSANEQFF	TRBV6-6	TRBJ2-1	-	once
TGTGCCAGCAGCCCCGCGCCGCTTAAGGGACAGGGACTTCAACCCCAGCATTTT	CASSPAPLKGQGLQPQHF	TRBV21-1	TRBJ1-5	-	-
TGTGCCAGTAGTCCTAACAGGGACCTGGAGCAGTACTTC	CASSPNRDLEQYF	TRBV19	TRBJ2-7	-	-
TGTGCCAGCTCACCCCTCCGCGGACAGGGATATAATTCACCCCTCCACTTT	CASSPLRGQGYNSPLHF	TRBV18	TRBJ1-6	TRBD1	-
TGTGCCAGCAGTAACTATGCGGTCCAAGAGACCCAGTACTTC	CASSNYAVQETQYF	TRBV28	TRBJ2-5	-	-
TGTGCCAGCAGCTTGAGCCTCAGGGCGGACACTGAAGCTTTCTTT	CASSLSLRADTEAFF	TRBV11-2	TRBJ1-1	-	-
TGTGCCAGCAGTTACTTGGGCAAGACGAGCAATCAGCCCCAGCATTTT	CASSYLGKTSNQPQHF	TRBV6-5	TRBJ1-5	-	once
TGTGCCAGCAGTCTACGACAGGGGGCCTCCTCTGGAGGTGAAGCTTTCTTT	CASSLRQGASSGGEAFF	TRBV6-6	TRBJ1-1	TRBD1	-
TGTGCCAGCAGACTAAGACTAGCGGGAGATGAGGAGCAGTTCTTC	CASRLRLAGDEEQFF	TRBV7-2	TRBJ2-1	TRBD2	-
TGTGCCAGCAGACAAGACAGGGCGACGAACACTGAAGCTTTCTTT	CASRQDRATNTEAFF	TRBV6-5	TRBJ1-1	TRBD1	few
TGCGCCAGCAGTATTCGGGAACCCTACGAGCAGTACTTC	CASSIREPYEQYF	TRBV5-1	TRBJ2-7	-	-
TGCGCCAGCAGCCCGAGAGGACAGGGGCACGAAAAACTGTTTTTT	CASSPRGQGHEKLFF	TRBV5-1	TRBJ1-4	TRBD1	-
TGTGCCAGCAGCGGGGACAGGGGGAACGTTGCTGGAAACACCATATATTTT	CASSGDRGNVAGNTIYF	TRBV5-5	TRBJ1-3	TRBD1	once
TGTGCCAGCAGCCAAGTTAGCAGGGTGGGAGGCTACACCTTC	CASSQVSRVGGYTF	TRBV3-1/TRBV3-2	TRBJ1-2	-	-
TGCGCCAGCAGCCCGGGTAACTATGGCTACACCTTC	CASSPGNYGYTF	TRBV5-1	TRBJ1-2	-	-
TGTGCCAGCAGCCGATTGACTGCGGGAGGGTACGAGCAGTACTTC	CASSRLTAGGYEQYF	TRBV3-1/TRBV3-2	TRBJ2-7	TRBD2	-
TGTGCCAGTAGTGACCTAGCGGGAGGAGACACCGGGGAGCTGTTTTTT	CASSDLAGGDTGELFF	TRBV19	TRBJ2-2	TRBD2	-
TGTGCCAGCAGCTTAATGTCGTCTCCGGCAGATACGCAGTATTTT	CASSLMSSPADTQYF	TRBV7-3	TRBJ2-3	-	-
TGCGCCAGCAGGCTAAAGCTTACCGAGCCCCAGCATTTT	CASRLKLTEPQHF	TRBV5-1	TRBJ1-5	-	-
TGTGCCAGTAGCACGGGACTTGCTAGCACAGATACGCAGTATTTT	CASSTGLASTDTQYF	TRBV19	TRBJ2-3	-	-
TGTGCCAGCAGCCTCCTCACGGGGGGTAAGGGTAACTATGGCTACACCTTC	CASSLLTGGKGNYGYTF	TRBV3-1/TRBV3-2	TRBJ1-2	-	-
TGTGCCAGCTCACCACGGGGACAGGCTTACTACGAGCAGTACTTC	CASSPRGQAYYEQYF	TRBV18	TRBJ2-7	TRBD1	-
TGTGCCAGCCGTAGTCTCACAGGGATCAATCAGCCCCAGCATTTT	CASRSLTGINQPQHF	TRBV6-5	TRBJ1-5	-	-
TGTGCCAGCAGCTTGTTTGGGACAGGGGACAAACAGCCCCAGCATTTT	CASSLFGTGDKQPQHF	TRBV5-6	TRBJ1-5	TRBD1	-